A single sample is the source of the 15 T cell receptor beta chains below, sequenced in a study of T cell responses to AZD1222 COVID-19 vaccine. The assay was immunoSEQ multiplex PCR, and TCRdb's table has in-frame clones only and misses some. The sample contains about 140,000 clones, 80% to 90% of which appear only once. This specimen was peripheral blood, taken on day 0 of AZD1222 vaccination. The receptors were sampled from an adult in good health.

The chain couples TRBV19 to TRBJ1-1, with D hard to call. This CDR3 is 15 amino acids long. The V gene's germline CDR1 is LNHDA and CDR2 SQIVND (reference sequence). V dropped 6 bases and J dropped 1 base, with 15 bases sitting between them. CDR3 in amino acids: CASRASRNPNTEAFF. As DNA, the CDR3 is TGTGCCAGTAGAGCCTCCCGCAACCCGAACACTGAAGCTTTCTTT.

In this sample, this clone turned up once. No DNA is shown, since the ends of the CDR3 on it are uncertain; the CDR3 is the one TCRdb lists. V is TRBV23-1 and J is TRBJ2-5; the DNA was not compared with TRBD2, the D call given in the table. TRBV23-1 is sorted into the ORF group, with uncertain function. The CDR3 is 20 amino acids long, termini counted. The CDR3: CASRLAGAKRPSTSRMTQYF.

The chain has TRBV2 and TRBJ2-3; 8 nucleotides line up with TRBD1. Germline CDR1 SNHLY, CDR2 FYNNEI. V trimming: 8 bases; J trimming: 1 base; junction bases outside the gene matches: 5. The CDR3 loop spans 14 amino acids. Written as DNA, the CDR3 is TGTGCCAGCGGCTCGGACAGGGGCACAGATACGCAGTATTTT. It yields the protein CASGSDRGTDTQYF.

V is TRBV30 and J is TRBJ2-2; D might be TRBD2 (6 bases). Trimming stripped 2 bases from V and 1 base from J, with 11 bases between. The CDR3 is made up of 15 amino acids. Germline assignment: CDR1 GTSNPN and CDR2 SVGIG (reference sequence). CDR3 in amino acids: CAWSRGLMNTGELFF. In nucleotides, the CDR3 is TGTGCCTGGAGTCGGGGACTTATGAACACCGGGGAGCTGTTTTTT. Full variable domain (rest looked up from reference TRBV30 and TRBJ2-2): SQTIHQWPATLVQPVGSPLSLECTVEGTSNPNLYWYRQAAGRGLQLLFYSVGIGQISSEVPQNLSASRPQDRQFILSSKKLLLSDSGFYLCAWSRGLMNTGELFFGEGSRLTVL.

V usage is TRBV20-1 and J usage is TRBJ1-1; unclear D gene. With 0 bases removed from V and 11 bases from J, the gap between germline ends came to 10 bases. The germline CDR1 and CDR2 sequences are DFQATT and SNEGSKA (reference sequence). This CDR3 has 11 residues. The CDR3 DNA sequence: TGCAGTGCTAGAGATGCCCAGGTGGCTTTCTTT. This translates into CSARDAQVAFF.

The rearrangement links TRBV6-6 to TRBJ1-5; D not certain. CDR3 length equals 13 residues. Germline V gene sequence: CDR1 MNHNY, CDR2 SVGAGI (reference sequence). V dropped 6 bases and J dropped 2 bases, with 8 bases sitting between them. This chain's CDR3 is CASRIDGNQPQHF. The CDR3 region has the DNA TGTGCCAGCAGGATTGATGGCAATCAGCCCCAGCATTTT.

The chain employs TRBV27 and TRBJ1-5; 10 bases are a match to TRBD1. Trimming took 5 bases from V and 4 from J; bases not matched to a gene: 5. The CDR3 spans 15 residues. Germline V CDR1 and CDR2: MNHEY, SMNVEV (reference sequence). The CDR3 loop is CASSIDRGRNQPQHF. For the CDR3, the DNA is TGTGCCAGCAGTATAGACAGGGGGCGGAATCAGCCCCAGCATTTT.

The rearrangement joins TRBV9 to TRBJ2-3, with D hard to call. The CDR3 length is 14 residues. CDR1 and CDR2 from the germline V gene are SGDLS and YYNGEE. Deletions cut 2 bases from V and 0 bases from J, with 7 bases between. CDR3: CASSVQGSTDTQYF. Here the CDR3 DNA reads TGTGCCAGCAGCGTTCAAGGTAGCACAGATACGCAGTATTTT.

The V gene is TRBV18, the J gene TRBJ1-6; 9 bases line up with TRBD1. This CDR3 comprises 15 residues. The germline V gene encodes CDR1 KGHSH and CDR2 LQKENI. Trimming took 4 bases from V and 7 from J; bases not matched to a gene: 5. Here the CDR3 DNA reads TGTGCCAGCTCACGTGGGACAGGGAGCAATTCACCCCTCCACTTT. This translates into CASSRGTGSNSPLHF.

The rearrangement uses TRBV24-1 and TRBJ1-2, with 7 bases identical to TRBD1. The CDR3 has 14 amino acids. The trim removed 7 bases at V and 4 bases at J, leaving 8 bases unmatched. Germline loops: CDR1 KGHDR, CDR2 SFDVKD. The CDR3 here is CATSTDRKSYGYTF. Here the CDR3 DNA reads TGTGCCACCAGCACGGACAGGAAGAGCTATGGCTACACCTTC.

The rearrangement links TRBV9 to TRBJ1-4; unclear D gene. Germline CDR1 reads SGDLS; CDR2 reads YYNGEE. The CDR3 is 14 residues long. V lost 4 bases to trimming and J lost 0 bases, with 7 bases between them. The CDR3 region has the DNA TGTGCCAGCAGCAGTACGGCAACTAATGAAAAACTGTTTTTT. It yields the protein CASSSTATNEKLFF.

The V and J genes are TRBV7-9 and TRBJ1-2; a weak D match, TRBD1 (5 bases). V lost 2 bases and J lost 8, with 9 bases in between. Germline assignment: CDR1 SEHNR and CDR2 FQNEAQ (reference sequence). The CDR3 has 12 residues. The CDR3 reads CASSLRDQGYTF. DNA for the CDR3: TGTGCCAGCAGCTTACGGGACCAGGGCTACACCTTC.

The CDR3 bases are TGTGCCAGCGCCCGGGACGGTCGAGGGTACGAGCAGTACTTC. Its protein is CASARDGRGYEQYF. This rearrangement joins TRBV27 to TRBJ2-7, with D tentatively TRBD1 or TRBD2 (5 bases each). Per germline, CDR1 MNHEY and CDR2 SMNVEV (reference sequence). The CDR3 covers 14 residues. The V and J ends lost 8 bases and 4 bases respectively, with 18 bases between them.

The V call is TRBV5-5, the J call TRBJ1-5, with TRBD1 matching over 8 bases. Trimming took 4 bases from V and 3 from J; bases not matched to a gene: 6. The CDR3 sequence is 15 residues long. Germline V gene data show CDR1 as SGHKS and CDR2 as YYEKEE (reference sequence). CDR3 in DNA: TGTGCCAGCAGCCGGACAGGGTCGGACAATCAGCCCCAGCATTTT. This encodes CASSRTGSDNQPQHF.

CDR3 sequence (DNA): TGTGCCAGCAGCTTGGTTGGCAGGGGGCGAAATGAGCAGTTCTTC. Amino acids: CASSLVGRGRNEQFF. The V gene is TRBV5-8, the J gene TRBJ2-1, with 8 nucleotides matching TRBD1. CDR1 SGHTS and CDR2 YDEGEE come from the germline V gene. J gave up 7 bases and V 0 bases, and 6 bases lay outside the gene matches. CDR3 length: 15 residues.